A single sample gave rise to the 14 T cell receptor beta chains below, sequenced in a study of preoperative IRX-2 immunotherapy in early breast cancer. Sample treatment: preoperative locoregional IRX-2 cytokine immunotherapy. Only in-frame clones appear in the TCRdb table, and some are missing; sequencing was by immunoSEQ multiplex PCR. Here the sample spans 2,000 to 2,500 clones, over 60% being singletons. Sequenced here: tumor tissue, sampled before IRX-2 immunotherapy. These TCRs come from a human donor with breast cancer.

The V call is TRBV6-8, the J call TRBJ2-1, with D possibly TRBD1 on 7 matching bases. This CDR3 comprises 14 residues. Trimming removed 8 bases at V and 6 bases at J, with 17 bases between. Per germline, CDR1 MNHGY and CDR2 SAAAGT. The CDR3 is CASRWDQGGNEQFF. The CDR3, as DNA: TGTGCCAGCCGGTGGGATCAGGGGGGCAATGAGCAGTTCTTC.

This chain links TRBV11-3 with TRBJ2-5; D is uncertain. The germline V and J ends were trimmed by 4 bases and 3 bases, with 12 bases remaining between them. Germline CDR1 SGHNT, CDR2 YENEEA. The CDR3 has 14 residues. The CDR3: CASSSTGREETQYF. The DNA of the CDR3 is TGTGCCAGCAGCTCCACCGGACGGGAAGAGACCCAGTACTTC.

The rearrangement uses TRBV29-1 and TRBJ1-1; tentative D call: TRBD1 (5 bases). This CDR3 region has 16 residues. CDR1 and CDR2 from the germline V gene are SQVTM and ANQGSEA. Trimming left V 0 bases short and J 4 bases short, with 18 bases between. The CDR3 region has the DNA TGCAGCGTTGAAGATAATCCGCCAGGGCGATCCACTGAAGCTTTCTTT. Residues: CSVEDNPPGRSTEAFF.

The chain couples TRBV11-3 to TRBJ1-1; unclear D gene. Trimming stripped 2 bases from V and 8 bases from J, with 15 bases between. Germline lookup yields CDR1 SGHNT and CDR2 YENEEA. The CDR3 runs 14 residues. CDR3 in DNA: TGTGCCAGCAGCTTAACCGCGGCAGACTCCGAAGCTTTCTTT. Translation: CASSLTAADSEAFF.

CDR3 coding DNA: TGTGCCAGCAGTTTTGGGAAGGGCTATGGCTACACCTTC. Amino acids: CASSFGKGYGYTF. The V gene is TRBV28, the J gene TRBJ1-2; D gene unclear. The CDR3 has 13 residues. V was cut by 3 bases and J by 4 bases, with 9 bases left in between. Germline V lookup: CDR1 MDHEN, CDR2 SYDVKM.

The chain combines TRBV11-3 with TRBJ1-6, with 9 bases aligning to TRBD1. The CDR3 has 14 residues. V lost 4 bases, J lost 7 bases, and 2 bases stayed unmatched. Germline V gene data show CDR1 as SGHNT and CDR2 as YENEEA. CDR3 DNA sequence: TGTGCCAGCAGCTGGGGACAGGGAAATTCACCCCTCCACTTT. Translating it yields CASSWGQGNSPLHF. The full variable domain, with the rest looked up from reference TRBV11-3 and TRBJ1-6, is EAGVVQSPRYKIIEKKQPVAFWCNPISGHNTLYWYLQNLGQGPELLIRYENEEAVDDSQLPKDRFSAERLKGVDSTLKIQPAELGDSAVYLCASSWGQGNSPLHFGNGTRLTVT.

V is TRBV6-8 and J is TRBJ1-4; possible D gene TRBD1, 5 bases. Trimming removed 8 bases from V and 2 bases from J, with 9 bases in between. This CDR3 has 13 residues. CDR1 MNHGY and CDR2 SAAAGT come from the germline V gene. The CDR3 sequence is CASGGRTNEKLFF. CDR3 sequence (DNA): TGTGCCAGCGGGGGACGGACTAATGAAAAACTGTTTTTT.

The chain employs TRBV11-3 and TRBJ2-1; tentative D call: TRBD1 (5 bases). The CDR3 is 14 residues long. V gave up 3 bases and J gave up 7 bases, with 13 bases separating them. Germline values: CDR1 SGHNT, CDR2 YENEEA. The CDR3 nucleotides are TGTGCCAGCAGCTTTGTAGGGGATGTAAATGAGCAGTTCTTC. Translated, it gives CASSFVGDVNEQFF. The full variable domain, with the rest looked up from reference TRBV11-3 and TRBJ2-1, is EAGVVQSPRYKIIEKKQPVAFWCNPISGHNTLYWYLQNLGQGPELLIRYENEEAVDDSQLPKDRFSAERLKGVDSTLKIQPAELGDSAVYLCASSFVGDVNEQFFGPGTRLTVL.

The chain has TRBV6-8 and TRBJ1-2, with a possible D match to TRBD1 (6 bases). Per germline, CDR1 MNHGY and CDR2 SAAAGT. The CDR3 covers 13 residues. V was shortened by 4 bases and J by 4 bases, with 10 bases between the two germline ends. CDR3 sequence reads: CASSFQGSYGYTF. CDR3 DNA sequence: TGTGCCAGCAGTTTTCAGGGGTCCTATGGCTACACCTTC.

The CDR3 DNA reads TGTGCCAGTAGTACGGGACAGAGGAACACCGGGGAGCTGTTTTTT. It translates to CASSTGQRNTGELFF. The chain joins TRBV19 to TRBJ2-2; TRBD1 aligns across 7 bases. This CDR3 contains 15 residues. With 4 bases clipped from V and 1 base from J, the junction kept 3 bases outside the gene matches. CDR1 is LNHDA, CDR2 SQIVND, per germline (reference sequence).

This clone has more than one count but fewer than ten. V gene TRBV5-1 combines with J gene TRBJ1-4, with D uncertain. The V and J ends lost 0 bases and 0 bases respectively, with 12 bases between them. This CDR3 is 17 amino acids long. Germline V lookup: CDR1 SGHRS, CDR2 YFSETQ. CDR3 in amino acids: CASSLAMGSATNEKLFF. Written as DNA, the CDR3 is TGCGCCAGCAGCTTGGCCATGGGGTCGGCAACTAATGAAAAACTGTTTTTT.

This clone has just a few counts. This sequence joins TRBV30 and TRBJ1-5, with D maybe TRBD1 (6 bases). Per the germline V gene, CDR1 is GTSNPN and CDR2 is SVGIG (reference sequence). V gave up 5 bases and J gave up 3 bases, with 20 bases separating them. The CDR3 totals 16 residues. The DNA of the CDR3 is TGTGCCTGGTCTTGGAGGACAGCGACAAACAATCAGCCCCAGCATTTT. It translates to CAWSWRTATNNQPQHF.

This sequence joins TRBV23-1 and TRBJ1-1; D is undetermined. TRBV23-1 is an ORF; its function is uncertain. Trimming shortened V by 6 bases and J by 4 bases, and 12 bases separated the two germline ends. This CDR3 spans 13 amino acids. The CDR3 coding sequence is TGCGCCAGCAGCTTGGGTACAGCCACTGAAGCTTTCTTT. This gives the protein CASSLGTATEAFF.

This clone appeared a few times. The rearrangement links TRBV11-3 to TRBJ1-4; 7 nucleotides agree with TRBD1. The CDR3 loop spans 16 amino acids. The germline gives CDR1 SGHNT, CDR2 YENEEA. The V gene end was trimmed by 1 base and the J gene end by 8 bases; junction bases not matched to a gene: 10. CDR3: CASSLGGTARREKLFF. The CDR3 DNA reads as TGTGCCAGCAGCTTAGGAGGGACAGCGAGAAGAGAAAAACTGTTTTTT. Drawing the rest from reference TRBV11-3 and TRBJ1-4, the complete variable domain is EAGVVQSPRYKIIEKKQPVAFWCNPISGHNTLYWYLQNLGQGPELLIRYENEEAVDDSQLPKDRFSAERLKGVDSTLKIQPAELGDSAVYLCASSLGGTARREKLFFGSGTQLSVL.